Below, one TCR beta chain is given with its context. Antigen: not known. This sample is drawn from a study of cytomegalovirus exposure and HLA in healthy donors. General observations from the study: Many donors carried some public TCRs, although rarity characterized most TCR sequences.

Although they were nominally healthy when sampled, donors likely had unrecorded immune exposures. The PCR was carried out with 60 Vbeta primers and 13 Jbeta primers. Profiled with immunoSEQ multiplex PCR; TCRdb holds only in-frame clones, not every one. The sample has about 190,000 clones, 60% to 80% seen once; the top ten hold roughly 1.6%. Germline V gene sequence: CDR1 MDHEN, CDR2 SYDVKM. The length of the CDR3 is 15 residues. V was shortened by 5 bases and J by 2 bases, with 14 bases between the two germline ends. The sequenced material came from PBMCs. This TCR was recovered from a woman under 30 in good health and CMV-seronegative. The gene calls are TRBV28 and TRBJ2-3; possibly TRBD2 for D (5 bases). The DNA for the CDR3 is TGTGCCAGCAGTCAACCTCGGGGAAACACAGATACGCAGTATTTT. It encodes CASSQPRGNTDTQYF. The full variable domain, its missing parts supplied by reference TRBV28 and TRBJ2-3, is DVKVTQSSRYLVKRTGEKVFLECVQDMDHENMFWYRQDPGLGLRLIYFSYDVKMKEKGDIPEGYSVSREKKERFSLILESASTNQTSMYLCASSQPRGNTDTQYFGPGTRLTVL.